This entry lists 21 T cell receptor beta chains sequenced from one sample in a study of T cell clonotyping in hematopoietic cell transplantation. TCRdb keeps only in-frame clones here, not all; method: immunoSEQ multiplex PCR. The sample lists more than 55,000 clones; over 90% were seen once. Sequenced input: peripheral blood mononuclear cells. All receptors derive from a man aged 50-60 years in good health. Some clones in this sample may be carry-over from other donors' samples.

DNA for the CDR3: TGTGCCAGTAGTACCCCGGGGCGCGTCCACGAGCAGTACTTC. Amino acid sequence: CASSTPGRVHEQYF. The chain joins TRBV19 to TRBJ2-7; D may correspond to TRBD1 or TRBD2 (5 bases each). Germline V gives CDR1 LNHDA, CDR2 SQIVND (reference sequence). The V end lost 4 bases, the J end lost 5 bases, and 15 bases lay between the germline ends. The CDR3 is 14 residues long. The full variable domain, in which reference TRBV19 and TRBJ2-7 provide the parts outside the CDR3, is DGGITQSPKYLFRKEGQNVTLSCEQNLNHDAMYWYRQDPGQGLRLIYYSQIVNDFQKGDIAEGYSVSREKKESFPLTVTSAQKNPTAFYLCASSTPGRVHEQYFGPGTRLTVT.

This chain joins TRBV15 and TRBJ2-3; D call uncertain. The germline V gene has CDR1 LNHNV and CDR2 YYDKDF (reference sequence). With 7 bases removed from V and 3 bases from J, the gap between germline ends came to 14 bases. This CDR3 has 14 residues. The CDR3, as DNA: TGTGCCACCAAACGCCAAGGCGCGACAGATACGCAGTATTTT. Its translation is CATKRQGATDTQYF.

The chain employs TRBV9 and TRBJ1-2; tentatively, D is TRBD1 (6 bases). The CDR3 contains 16 residues. In germline, CDR1 is SGDLS, CDR2 YYNGEE. V dropped 3 bases and J dropped 1 base, with 16 bases sitting between them. The CDR3 region has the DNA TGTGCCAGCAGCGCCCCTTGGGGGGCCGATAACTATGGCTACACCTTC. It codes for CASSAPWGADNYGYTF.

The V and J genes are TRBV5-6 and TRBJ1-6; 9 bases match TRBD1. From germline, CDR1 is SGHDT and CDR2 YYEEEE. The V gene end was trimmed by 3 bases and the J gene end by 7 bases; junction bases not matched to a gene: 8. The CDR3 spans 16 residues. CDR3 protein: CASSSWTGAGNSPLHF. In DNA, the CDR3 is TGTGCCAGCAGCTCGTGGACAGGGGCTGGGAATTCACCCCTCCACTTT.

The chain carries TRBV11-1 and TRBJ1-2; 7 bases line up with TRBD1. CDR1 is SGHAT, CDR2 FQDESV, per germline (reference sequence). The CDR3 loop spans 12 amino acids. V shed 5 bases and J 8 bases; nucleotides not matched to a gene: 5. CDR3 residues: CASSEGARGYTF. The CDR3 DNA is TGTGCCAGCAGCGAGGGGGCGCGAGGCTACACCTTC.

The chain has TRBV2 and TRBJ2-6, with D perhaps matching TRBD1 or TRBD2 (5 bases each). Germline loops: CDR1 SNHLY, CDR2 FYNNEI. V gave up 4 bases and J gave up 0 bases, with 10 bases separating them. The CDR3 spans 16 residues. The CDR3 nucleotides read TGTGCCAGCAGTGGGGGACGGTTCTCTGGGGCCAACGTCCTGACTTTC. Translating gives CASSGGRFSGANVLTF.

This clone showed up just once. The chain links TRBV7-2 to TRBJ2-3; TRBD1 might be the D (6 bases). V shed 2 bases and J shed 3 bases, with 9 bases lying between them. This CDR3 has 14 residues. Germline loops: CDR1 SGHTA, CDR2 FQGNSA. CDR3 region: CASSLTDRTDTQYF. The DNA of the CDR3 is TGTGCCAGCAGCTTAACTGACAGGACAGATACGCAGTATTTT.

The chain combines TRBV29-1 with TRBJ1-1; the match to TRBD1 covers 8 bases. The CDR3 is made up of 12 amino acids. The germline V gene has CDR1 SQVTM and CDR2 ANQGSEA. The V gene end was trimmed by 7 bases and the J gene end by 3 bases; junction bases not matched to a gene: 4. This CDR3 is CSGGTGDTEAFF. CDR3 bases: TGCAGCGGTGGGACAGGAGACACTGAAGCTTTCTTT.

Only one count was recorded for this clone. This chain links TRBV25-1 with TRBJ2-1; TRBD2 matches 7 bases. V lost 5 bases and J lost 6; bases outside the gene matches: 7. The CDR3 has 14 amino acids. The V gene's germline CDR1 is MGHDK and CDR2 SYGVNS. In nucleotides, the CDR3 is TGTGCCAGCAGTATCGGACTAGGGTTCAATGAGCAGTTCTTC. It specifies CASSIGLGFNEQFF.

The chain uses TRBV11-2 and TRBJ2-5; 7 nucleotides line up with TRBD1. Germline CDR1 SGHAT, CDR2 FQNNGV. The V and J ends lost 5 bases and 1 base, in that order; junction bases with no gene match: 4. The CDR3 totals 14 residues. DNA for the CDR3: TGTGCCAGCAGCATAGGGACAGTCCAAGAGACCCAGTACTTC. Its translation: CASSIGTVQETQYF.

This CDR3 is CASSYSRQGYGYTF. The DNA of the CDR3 is TGTGCCAGCAGTTACTCTCGCCAGGGTTATGGCTACACCTTC. The chain recombines TRBV6-5 with TRBJ1-2; possible D gene TRBD1, 5 bases. Germline loops: CDR1 MNHEY, CDR2 SVGAGI. This CDR3 has 14 residues. Trimming shortened V by 0 bases and J by 5 bases, and 10 bases separated the two germline ends.

This rearrangement joins TRBV6-1 to TRBJ2-3; TRBD2 matches 8 bases. This CDR3 comprises 15 residues. J gave up 4 bases and V 5 bases, and 8 bases lay outside the gene matches. Germline CDR1 is MNHNS and CDR2 is SASEGT. The CDR3 region is CASSNQAGEADTQYF. CDR3 coding DNA: TGTGCCAGCAGTAATCAAGCGGGAGAGGCAGATACGCAGTATTTT.

The gene calls are TRBV19 and TRBJ1-1, with a possible D match to TRBD1 (5 bases). The CDR3 runs 16 residues. V shed 2 bases and J shed 5 bases, with 18 bases lying between them. CDR1 LNHDA and CDR2 SQIVND come from the germline V gene (reference sequence). The CDR3, as DNA: TGTGCCAGTAGTATACCCCCATCGGCCCCAGGGACTGAAGCTTTCTTT. Amino acids: CASSIPPSAPGTEAFF.

V gene TRBV11-2 combines with J gene TRBJ2-1; D is possibly TRBD2 (5 bases). The CDR3 loop spans 12 amino acids. Germline V gene data show CDR1 as SGHAT and CDR2 as FQNNGV. The V and J ends lost 2 bases and 7 bases respectively, with 6 bases between them. In DNA, the CDR3 is TGTGCCAGCAGCTTAACTAGAAATGAGCAGTTCTTC. Its protein product is CASSLTRNEQFF.

The CDR3 region has the DNA TGTGCCATCAGCAGGGGGGAGGCCGAGCAGTACTTC. Amino acid sequence: CAISRGEAEQYF. This rearrangement joins TRBV10-3 to TRBJ2-7, with D perhaps TRBD1 (7 bases). Germline values: CDR1 ENHRY, CDR2 SYGVKD. V was pared by 6 bases and J by 6 bases, with 12 bases between. The CDR3 length is 12 residues.

The genes are TRBV7-3 and TRBJ2-7, with 9 bases identical to TRBD1. V lost 4 bases and J lost 6; bases outside the gene matches: 7. CDR3 length: 14 residues. Looked up from germline, CDR1 is SGHTA and CDR2 is FQGTGA. CDR3 nucleotide sequence: TGTGCCAGCAGCTCAGACAGGGGGGGCTTCGAGCAGTACTTC. Translated, it gives CASSSDRGGFEQYF.

V usage is TRBV29-1 and J usage is TRBJ2-3, with TRBD2 matching over 7 bases. The germline CDR1 and CDR2 sequences are SQVTM and ANQGSEA. The J segment lost 2 bases and the V segment lost 4 bases, leaving 3 bases of the junction unmatched. This CDR3 is built from 13 residues. This CDR3 is CSVVAGTTDTQYF. The CDR3, as DNA: TGCAGCGTTGTAGCGGGTACCACAGATACGCAGTATTTT.

The rearrangement uses TRBV7-2 and TRBJ1-2; 8 bases are a match to TRBD1. The CDR3 length is 15 residues. V lost 5 bases to trimming and J lost 1 base; unmatched junction nucleotides: 6. Germline V lookup: CDR1 SGHTA, CDR2 FQGNSA. The CDR3 DNA reads TGTGCCAGCAGCACTGGGACAGGCTTTAACTATGGCTACACCTTC. Translated, it gives CASSTGTGFNYGYTF.

This clone was seen a single time. The chain carries TRBV14 and TRBJ1-2, with D possibly matching TRBD1 (6 bases). This CDR3 has 15 amino acids. Germline lookup yields CDR1 SGHDN and CDR2 FVKESK. The germline V and J ends were trimmed by 0 bases and 4 bases, with 12 bases remaining between them. CDR3 DNA: TGTGCCAGCAGCCAAGATACAGGGTTTATCTATGGCTACACCTTC. It encodes CASSQDTGFIYGYTF.

The CDR3 loop is CARSLRGGELFF. In DNA form, the CDR3 reads TGTGCCAGAAGCTTACGGGGCGGGGAGCTGTTTTTT. The chain employs TRBV7-5 and TRBJ2-2; TRBD2, the table's D call, was not compared with the DNA. TRBV7-5 is listed as a pseudogene. The CDR3 has 12 residues.

The chain links TRBV6-5 to TRBJ1-2; TRBD1 matches at 7 bases. This CDR3 is 16 amino acids long. V shed 4 bases, J shed 6 bases, and the junction held 14 bases outside the gene matches. The germline V gene encodes CDR1 MNHEY and CDR2 SVGAGI. The CDR3, as DNA: TGTGCCAGCAGTTCCAATCTTGACAGGGCAAGCCATGGCTACACCTTC. Translated: CASSSNLDRASHGYTF.